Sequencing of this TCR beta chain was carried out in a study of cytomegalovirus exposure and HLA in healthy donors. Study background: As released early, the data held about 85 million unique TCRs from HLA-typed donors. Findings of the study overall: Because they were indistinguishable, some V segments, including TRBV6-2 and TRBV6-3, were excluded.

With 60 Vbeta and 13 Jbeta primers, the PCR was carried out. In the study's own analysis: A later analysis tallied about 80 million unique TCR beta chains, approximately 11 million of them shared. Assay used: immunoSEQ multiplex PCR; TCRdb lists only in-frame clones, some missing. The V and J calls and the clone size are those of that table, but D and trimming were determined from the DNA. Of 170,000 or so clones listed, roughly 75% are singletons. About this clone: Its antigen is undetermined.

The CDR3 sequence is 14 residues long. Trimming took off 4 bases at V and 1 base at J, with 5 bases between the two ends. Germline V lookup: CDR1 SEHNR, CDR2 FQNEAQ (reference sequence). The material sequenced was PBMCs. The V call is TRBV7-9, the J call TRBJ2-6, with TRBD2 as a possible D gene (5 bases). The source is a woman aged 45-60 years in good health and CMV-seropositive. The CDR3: CASSSGSGANVLTF. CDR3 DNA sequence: TGTGCCAGCAGCTCGGGGTCTGGGGCCAACGTCCTGACTTTC.